This T cell receptor beta chain was obtained from a study of T cell changes during pregnancy in multiple sclerosis. This table comes from immunoSEQ multiplex PCR, and its TCRdb copy is limited to in-frame clones, with some not included. Of tens of thousands of clones in the sample, just under 95% are singletons; the top ten hold approximately 0.8%. The length of the CDR3 is 15 residues. V lost 3 bases and J lost 1; bases outside the gene matches: 3. Germline CDR1 reads KGHSH; CDR2 reads LQKENI. This clone was detected once. This rearrangement joins TRBV18 to TRBJ1-1; the match to TRBD1 covers 9 bases. This receptor was taken from a female donor with multiple sclerosis, enrolled in a pregnancy study. This specimen was peripheral blood, taken in the third trimester of pregnancy. For the CDR3, the DNA is TGTGCCAGCTCACCGGGACAGGGCCCGAACACTGAAGCTTTCTTT. Its translation is CASSPGQGPNTEAFF. Complete variable domain (other parts from reference TRBV18 and TRBJ1-1): NAGVMQNPRHLVRRRGQEARLRCSPMKGHSHVYWYRQLPEEGLKFMVYLQKENIIDESGMPKERFSAEFPKEGPSILRIQQVVRGDSAAYFCASSPGQGPNTEAFFGQGTRLTVV.